The 26 T cell receptor beta chains reported below all come from one sample, sequenced in a study of cytomegalovirus exposure and HLA in healthy donors (dated 2017 in TCRdb). Receptor amplification or capture employed the immunoSEQ multiplex PCR assay. For the multiplex PCR, a mixture combining 60 forward primers for TCR Vbeta segments and 13 reverse primers for TCR Jbeta segments was used. Entries here come from immuneACCESS through TCRdb and include only in-frame sequences with V and J called. Some clones fail to appear in such tables; in the studies checked, an unresolved V gene covers under half of the shortfall, and the cause of the remainder is unknown. This sample lists roughly 130,000 clones; 81% were detected once. The leading ten clones occupy 5% to 7% of the sample. Specimen: PBMCs. These receptors were taken from a woman aged 40 to 49 in good health and CMV-seropositive.

The rearrangement joins TRBV19 to TRBJ2-7; D may be TRBD1 (5 bases). From germline, CDR1 is LNHDA and CDR2 SQIVND (reference sequence). CDR3 length: 14 residues. V lost 3 bases and J 3 bases, leaving 12 bases between the germline ends. CDR3 amino acids: CASSMRQTRYEQYF. CDR3 DNA sequence: TGTGCCAGTAGTATGAGACAGACACGCTACGAGCAGTACTTC.

V is TRBV14 and J is TRBJ2-3; 9 bases fit TRBD1. Losses at the gene ends were 4 bases for V and 2 bases for J; bases not matched to a gene: 1. Germline V CDR1 and CDR2: SGHDN, FVKESK. CDR3 length: 14 amino acids. The CDR3 reads CASSRTGDTDTQYF. In DNA form, the CDR3 reads TGTGCCAGCAGCCGGACAGGGGACACAGATACGCAGTATTTT.

The rearrangement uses TRBV9 and TRBJ2-6; a weak D match, TRBD1 (8 bases). V was trimmed by 4 bases and J by 0 bases, leaving 14 bases between them. Germline values: CDR1 SGDLS, CDR2 YYNGEE. The CDR3 totals 17 residues. The CDR3 bases are TGTGCCAGCAGCAGCGGGACAGGTGACTCTGGGGCCAACGTCCTGACTTTC. As protein: CASSSGTGDSGANVLTF.

The chain links TRBV10-3 to TRBJ2-1, with TRBD1 identical over 7 bases. The CDR3 runs to 16 residues. After removal of 4 bases from V and 1 base from J, the junction contained 7 bases not matched to a gene. Germline V lookup: CDR1 ENHRY, CDR2 SYGVKD. The CDR3 DNA reads as TGTGCCATCAGTGTAGGGGGCGTAGTGTCCTACAATGAGCAGTTCTTC. Encoded protein: CAISVGGVVSYNEQFF.

The chain carries TRBV5-1 and TRBJ1-2; 9 bases fit TRBD1. Germline-derived CDR1 and CDR2 are SGHRS and YFSETQ. The V gene end was trimmed by 0 bases and the J gene end by 7 bases; junction bases not matched to a gene: 7. The CDR3 loop spans 15 amino acids. CDR3 in DNA: TGCGCCAGCAGCTTGGCCGGGGGACAGGGACCTGGCTACACCTTC. Translation: CASSLAGGQGPGYTF.

This clone was detected only a few times. The CDR3 nucleotides read TGTGCCAGCAGTATAACGGGGGATTCCCCTGAAGCTTTCTTT. It translates to CASSITGDSPEAFF. This sequence joins TRBV6-5 and TRBJ1-1, with TRBD1 as a possible D gene (5 bases). The CDR3 consists of 14 residues. Trimming shortened V by 5 bases and J by 6 bases, and 16 bases separated the two germline ends. Germline assignment: CDR1 MNHEY and CDR2 SVGAGI.

The rearrangement uses TRBV5-1 and TRBJ2-2; 7 nucleotides line up with TRBD1. This CDR3 contains 15 residues. Trimming at V came to 4 bases and at J to 4 bases, leaving 7 bases not matched to a gene. CDR1 and CDR2 (germline): SGHRS, YFSETQ. The CDR3 DNA reads TGCGCCAGCAGCCAGATGGGACAGCCCACCGGGGAGCTGTTTTTT. The encoded protein is CASSQMGQPTGELFF.

The gene calls are TRBV27 and TRBJ2-3; 13 nucleotides align to TRBD2. CDR1 MNHEY and CDR2 SMNVEV come from the germline V gene (reference sequence). The CDR3 covers 15 residues. V gave up 4 bases and J gave up 14 bases; unmatched junction bases: 12. DNA for the CDR3: TGTGCCAGCAGTTCCTGGGGGACTAGCGGGAACGTCTGGTATTTT. Protein sequence: CASSSWGTSGNVWYF.

The chain recombines TRBV27 with TRBJ2-3; 11 nucleotides agree with TRBD2. Germline V lookup: CDR1 MNHEY, CDR2 SMNVEV (reference sequence). This CDR3 is built from 16 residues. V lost 6 bases to trimming and J lost 0 bases; unmatched junction nucleotides: 5. CDR3 sequence: CASSLLAGVSTDTQYF. The CDR3 nucleotides read TGTGCCAGCAGCCTACTAGCGGGGGTTAGCACAGATACGCAGTATTTT.

This sequence joins TRBV6-4 and TRBJ2-1, with 8 bases fitting TRBD2. CDR3 length: 16 amino acids. Germline V gene sequence: CDR1 MRHNA, CDR2 SNTAGT. V lost 5 bases, J lost 6 bases, and 12 bases stayed unmatched. This CDR3 is CASSTLAGGLGNEQFF. The CDR3 nucleotides read TGTGCCAGCAGTACCTTGGCGGGAGGCCTGGGCAATGAGCAGTTCTTC.

This sequence joins TRBV4-2 and TRBJ2-3; the D gene is possibly TRBD2 (6 bases). CDR1 is LGHNA, CDR2 YNFKEQ, per germline. Trimming pared 3 bases from V and 5 bases from J, leaving 24 bases between. The CDR3 totals 18 residues. CDR3: CASSQTADYPPDGDTQYF. DNA for the CDR3: TGTGCCAGCAGCCAGACGGCGGACTACCCTCCTGATGGAGATACGCAGTATTTT.

CDR3 sequence: CAIKSGTRAQETQYF. The CDR3 coding sequence is TGTGCCATCAAATCCGGGACTAGAGCCCAGGAGACCCAGTACTTC. The chain couples TRBV10-3 to TRBJ2-5; the match to TRBD2 covers 8 bases. This CDR3 region has 15 residues. CDR1 is ENHRY and CDR2 is SYGVKD in the germline V gene. The V segment lost 7 bases and the J segment 5 bases; nucleotides outside the gene matches: 12.

V usage is TRBV19 and J usage is TRBJ1-1; possible D gene TRBD1, 6 bases. Germline-derived CDR1 and CDR2 are LNHDA and SQIVND (reference sequence). Trimming took off 6 bases at V and 3 bases at J, with 26 bases between the two ends. The CDR3 consists of 18 residues. The CDR3 coding sequence is TGTGCCAGTAGCCTTCACCCCGTAAATAGCGACAGGTACACTGAAGCTTTCTTT. This encodes CASSLHPVNSDRYTEAFF.

This chain connects TRBV19 to TRBJ2-2; D is undetermined. Trimming shortened V by 6 bases and J by 4 bases, and 9 bases separated the two germline ends. The CDR3 loop spans 13 amino acids. Germline V gives CDR1 LNHDA, CDR2 SQIVND (reference sequence). The CDR3 bases are TGTGCCAGTAGGGCGGATGGCACCGGGGAGCTGTTTTTT. It is translated as CASRADGTGELFF.

This chain uses TRBV7-2 with TRBJ1-2; TRBD1 matches at 7 bases. The CDR3 loop spans 13 amino acids. The germline V gene encodes CDR1 SGHTA and CDR2 FQGNSA. J lost 8 bases, V lost 4 bases, and 7 bases had no gene match. The CDR3 spells CASSWKQGSGYTF. As DNA, the CDR3 is TGTGCCAGCAGCTGGAAACAGGGGAGCGGCTACACCTTC.

The chain recombines TRBV19 with TRBJ2-3; 7 bases agree with TRBD2. Losses at the gene ends were 7 bases for V and 2 bases for J; bases not matched to a gene: 12. The CDR3 is 16 residues long. Germline V lookup: CDR1 LNHDA, CDR2 SQIVND (reference sequence). CDR3 nucleotide sequence: TGTGCCAGTACCACCCCATGGGGGGGGAACACAGATACGCAGTATTTT. It encodes CASTTPWGGNTDTQYF.

V and J are TRBV7-2 and TRBJ2-5; 8 bases agree with TRBD1. V gave up 1 base and J gave up 7 bases; unmatched junction bases: 11. The CDR3 has 16 amino acids. Germline loops: CDR1 SGHTA, CDR2 FQGNSA. Written as DNA, the CDR3 is TGTGCCAGCAGCTTAGGCATCTCGGGACAGGACGGGACCCAGTACTTC. Protein sequence: CASSLGISGQDGTQYF.

This clone was detected only a few times. The chain employs TRBV5-1 and TRBJ2-7; 12 bases line up with TRBD2. The junction had 6 bases not matched to a gene; V was cut back by 3 bases and J by 5 bases. The CDR3 is made up of 15 amino acids. Germline V gene lookup returns CDR1 SGHRS and CDR2 YFSETQ. The CDR3 loop is CASSSGLAGWDEQYF. The CDR3 DNA reads as TGCGCCAGCAGCTCTGGACTAGCGGGATGGGACGAGCAGTACTTC. Together with reference TRBV5-1 and TRBJ2-7, the CDR3 gives the full variable domain: KAGVTQTPRYLIKTRGQQVTLSCSPISGHRSVSWYQQTPGQGLQFLFEYFSETQRNKGNFPGRFSGRQFSNSRSEMNVSTLELGDSALYLCASSSGLAGWDEQYFGPGTRLTVT.

This clone was seen many times. V is TRBV6-1 and J is TRBJ1-1, with a possible D match to TRBD1 (6 bases). From germline, CDR1 is MNHNS and CDR2 SASEGT. The CDR3 covers 15 residues. V shed 8 bases and J shed 0 bases, with 16 bases lying between them. CDR3 sequence: CASGTKGRVNTEAFF. The CDR3, as DNA: TGTGCCAGCGGGACAAAAGGCAGGGTGAACACTGAAGCTTTCTTT.

This chain links TRBV4-1 with TRBJ1-5; TRBD1 agrees at 10 bases. Germline-derived CDR1 and CDR2 are MGHRA and YSYEKL. The CDR3 extends over 15 amino acids. The ends lost 2 bases at V and 7 bases at J; junction bases unmatched: 5. CDR3 sequence: CASSQSDRGRQPQHF. The CDR3 DNA reads TGCGCCAGCAGCCAATCGGACAGGGGGAGACAGCCCCAGCATTTT.

This chain connects TRBV30 to TRBJ1-1; no firm D call. The ends were cut back, 2 bases at V and 5 bases at J, with 15 bases in the middle. The germline gives CDR1 GTSNPN, CDR2 SVGIG (reference sequence). There are 14 residues in the CDR3. DNA of the CDR3: TGTGCCTGGAGTCACCACGGTATAGTGACTGAAGCTTTCTTT. Amino acid sequence: CAWSHHGIVTEAFF.

The V call is TRBV11-1, the J call TRBJ2-1; 10 bases are shared with TRBD2. The CDR3 totals 16 residues. Per the germline V gene, CDR1 is SGHAT and CDR2 is FQDESV (reference sequence). After removal of 4 bases from V and 0 bases from J, the junction contained 3 bases not matched to a gene. For the CDR3, the DNA is TGTGCCAGCAGCTATTCTAGCGGGAGCTCCTACAATGAGCAGTTCTTC. Its protein is CASSYSSGSSYNEQFF.

The chain employs TRBV9 and TRBJ2-3; 7 nucleotides line up with TRBD2. This CDR3 has 14 amino acids. Germline V gene lookup returns CDR1 SGDLS and CDR2 YYNGEE. V shed 0 bases, J shed 9 bases, and the junction held 7 bases outside the gene matches. Written as DNA, the CDR3 is TGTGCCAGCAGCGTAGGGGGCGGGAGTGACACGCAGTATTTT. Translation: CASSVGGGSDTQYF.

The chain recombines TRBV5-4 with TRBJ2-3, with a tentative D call TRBD2 (5 bases). The V gene lost 1 base and the J gene lost 2 bases, with 11 bases spanning the gap. CDR3 length: 15 residues. Germline loops: CDR1 SGHNT, CDR2 YYREEE (reference sequence). In DNA form, the CDR3 reads TGTGCCAGCAGCTTGCAAACGGGGATCACAGATACGCAGTATTTT. This codes for CASSLQTGITDTQYF.

The chain uses TRBV7-6 and TRBJ1-2, with D perhaps matching TRBD1 (6 bases). V was pared by 4 bases and J by 6 bases, with 12 bases between. The CDR3 spans 13 residues. Germline-derived CDR1 and CDR2 are SGHVS and FNYEAQ. In DNA, the CDR3 is TGTGCCAGCAGCTCACAGGGAATGGATGGCTACACCTTC. The encoded protein is CASSSQGMDGYTF.

V gene TRBV28 combines with J gene TRBJ2-7; 7 bases are a match to TRBD1. Germline V gene lookup returns CDR1 MDHEN and CDR2 SYDVKM. This CDR3 region has 14 residues. Losses at the gene ends were 7 bases for V and 2 bases for J; bases not matched to a gene: 8. CDR3 region: CASTAGTDPYEQYF. The CDR3 nucleotides read TGTGCCAGCACGGCCGGGACAGACCCCTACGAGCAGTACTTC.